A single sample gave rise to the 7 T cell receptor beta chains below, sequenced in a study of CD8+ T cells in alopecia areata. cDNA serving as the sequencing template came from extracted, reverse transcribed RNA. Using immunoSEQ multiplex PCR, the repertoire was profiled, and TCRdb retains in-frame clones only, with some absent. The data hold just over 150,000 clones, with under 60% observed a single time. The specimen comprised CD8+ T cells sorted from blood, sampled at week 0. These TCRs come from a human donor with alopecia areata.

This chain joins TRBV4-3 and TRBJ1-1; the D gene is possibly TRBD1 (6 bases). The V gene lost 3 bases and the J gene lost 5 bases, with 16 bases spanning the gap. Germline CDR1 is LGHNA and CDR2 is YSLEER. The CDR3 is made up of 15 amino acids. CDR3 loop: CASSHQDSGWTEAFF. CDR3 nucleotide sequence: TGCGCCAGCAGCCACCAGGACAGTGGGTGGACTGAAGCTTTCTTT.

A few counts support this clone. This chain links TRBV19 with TRBJ1-6; 7 bases fit TRBD1. Germline-derived CDR1 and CDR2 are LNHDA and SQIVND (reference sequence). CDR3 length equals 18 residues. J lost 8 bases, V lost 6 bases, and 19 bases had no gene match. DNA of the CDR3: TGTGCCAGTAGGAAAATCCCAAGAACAGGGGTCTTTGATTCACCCCTCCACTTT. Residues: CASRKIPRTGVFDSPLHF.

V and J are TRBV6-5 and TRBJ2-7; 7 nucleotides align to TRBD2. J was trimmed by 5 bases and V by 0 bases; bases with no gene match: 1. Germline loops: CDR1 MNHEY, CDR2 SVGAGI. The CDR3 spans 13 residues. CDR3 amino acids: CASSYSGRDEQYF. Here the CDR3 DNA reads TGTGCCAGCAGTTACTCGGGGAGGGACGAGCAGTACTTC.

This chain joins TRBV5-1 and TRBJ2-7; 7 nucleotides agree with TRBD1. Germline CDR1 SGHRS, CDR2 YFSETQ. The J segment lost 3 bases and the V segment lost 3 bases, leaving 9 bases of the junction unmatched. This CDR3 region has 15 residues. The CDR3, as DNA: TGCGCCAGCAGCTACAGGACAGGACAAAGCTACGAGCAGTACTTC. This codes for CASSYRTGQSYEQYF.

This chain joins TRBV2 and TRBJ2-1; 12 bases are a match to TRBD2. CDR1 and CDR2 (germline): SNHLY, FYNNEI. J was trimmed by 0 bases and V by 7 bases; bases with no gene match: 19. This CDR3 is built from 21 residues. CDR3 residues: CASKSVSVASGGESSYNEQFF. CDR3 in DNA: TGTGCCAGCAAATCGGTATCCGTGGCTAGCGGGGGGGAGAGCTCCTACAATGAGCAGTTCTTC. Full variable domain (rest looked up from reference TRBV2 and TRBJ2-1): EPEVTQTPSHQVTQMGQEVILRCVPISNHLYFYWYRQILGQKVEFLVSFYNNEISEKSEIFDDQFSVERPDGSNFTLKIRSTKLEDSAMYFCASKSVSVASGGESSYNEQFFGPGTRLTVL.

V gene TRBV2 combines with J gene TRBJ1-1; maybe TRBD1 (5 bases). The CDR3 consists of 17 residues. Germline loops: CDR1 SNHLY, CDR2 FYNNEI. Trimming shortened V by 4 bases and J by 3 bases, and 21 bases separated the two germline ends. The CDR3 DNA sequence: TGTGCCAGCAGTGTATGGGGCGCAGGCATAGGGGACACTGAAGCTTTCTTT. Translation: CASSVWGAGIGDTEAFF.

The chain joins TRBV4-3 to TRBJ2-6, with D uncertain. The CDR3 covers 17 residues. V dropped 0 bases and J dropped 1 base, with 10 bases sitting between them. The germline V gene has CDR1 LGHNA and CDR2 YSLEER. The CDR3 region has the DNA TGCGCCAGCAGCCAAGATCCGTTGAAGTCTGGGGCCAACGTCCTGACTTTC. This sequence encodes CASSQDPLKSGANVLTF.